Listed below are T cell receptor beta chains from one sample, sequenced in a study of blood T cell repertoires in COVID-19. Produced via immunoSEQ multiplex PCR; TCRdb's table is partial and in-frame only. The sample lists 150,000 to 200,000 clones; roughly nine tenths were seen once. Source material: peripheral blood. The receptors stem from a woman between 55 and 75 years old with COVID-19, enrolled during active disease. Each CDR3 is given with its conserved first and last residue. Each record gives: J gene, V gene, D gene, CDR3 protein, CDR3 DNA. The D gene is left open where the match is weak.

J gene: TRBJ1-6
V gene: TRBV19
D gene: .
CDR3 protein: CASSIRRRVNSPLHF
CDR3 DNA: TGTGCCAGTAGTATTCGTCGACGGGTTAATTCACCCCTCCACTTT

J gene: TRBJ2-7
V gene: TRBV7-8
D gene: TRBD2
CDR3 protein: CASSFTASGSRAYEQYF
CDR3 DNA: TGTGCCAGCAGCTTCACCGCTAGCGGGAGTCGTGCCTACGAGCAGTACTTC

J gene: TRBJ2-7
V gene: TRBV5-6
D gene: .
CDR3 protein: CASSLGREASYEQYF
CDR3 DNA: TGTGCCAGCAGCTTGGGGCGGGAAGCATCCTACGAGCAGTACTTC

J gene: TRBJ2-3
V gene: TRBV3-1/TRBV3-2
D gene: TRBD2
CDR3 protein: CASSPTSGSTDTQYF
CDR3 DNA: TGTGCCAGCAGCCCAACTAGCGGGAGCACAGATACGCAGTATTTT

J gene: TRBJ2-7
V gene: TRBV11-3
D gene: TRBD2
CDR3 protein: CASSLDRGDLYEQYF
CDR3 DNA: TGTGCCAGCAGCTTAGATCGGGGGGATCTCTACGAGCAGTACTTC

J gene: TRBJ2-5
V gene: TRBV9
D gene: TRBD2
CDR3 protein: CASSVGTSGSTQETQYF
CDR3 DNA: TGTGCCAGCAGCGTAGGAACTAGCGGGAGCACACAAGAGACCCAGTACTTC

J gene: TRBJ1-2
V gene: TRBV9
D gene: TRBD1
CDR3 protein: CASNPPRGGYTF
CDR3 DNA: TGTGCCAGCAATCCCCCCAGGGGGGGCTACACCTTC

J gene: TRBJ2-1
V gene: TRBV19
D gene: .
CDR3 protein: CASSNLAEQFF
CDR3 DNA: TGTGCCAGTAGTAATTTAGCTGAGCAGTTCTTC

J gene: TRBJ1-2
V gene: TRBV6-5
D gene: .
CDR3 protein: CASSYNLPNYGYTF
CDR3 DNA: TGTGCCAGCAGTTACAACTTACCTAACTATGGCTACACCTTC

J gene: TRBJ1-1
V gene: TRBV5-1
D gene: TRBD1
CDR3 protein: CASSPWTGANTEAFF
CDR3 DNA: TGCGCCAGCAGCCCATGGACAGGAGCGAACACTGAAGCTTTCTTT